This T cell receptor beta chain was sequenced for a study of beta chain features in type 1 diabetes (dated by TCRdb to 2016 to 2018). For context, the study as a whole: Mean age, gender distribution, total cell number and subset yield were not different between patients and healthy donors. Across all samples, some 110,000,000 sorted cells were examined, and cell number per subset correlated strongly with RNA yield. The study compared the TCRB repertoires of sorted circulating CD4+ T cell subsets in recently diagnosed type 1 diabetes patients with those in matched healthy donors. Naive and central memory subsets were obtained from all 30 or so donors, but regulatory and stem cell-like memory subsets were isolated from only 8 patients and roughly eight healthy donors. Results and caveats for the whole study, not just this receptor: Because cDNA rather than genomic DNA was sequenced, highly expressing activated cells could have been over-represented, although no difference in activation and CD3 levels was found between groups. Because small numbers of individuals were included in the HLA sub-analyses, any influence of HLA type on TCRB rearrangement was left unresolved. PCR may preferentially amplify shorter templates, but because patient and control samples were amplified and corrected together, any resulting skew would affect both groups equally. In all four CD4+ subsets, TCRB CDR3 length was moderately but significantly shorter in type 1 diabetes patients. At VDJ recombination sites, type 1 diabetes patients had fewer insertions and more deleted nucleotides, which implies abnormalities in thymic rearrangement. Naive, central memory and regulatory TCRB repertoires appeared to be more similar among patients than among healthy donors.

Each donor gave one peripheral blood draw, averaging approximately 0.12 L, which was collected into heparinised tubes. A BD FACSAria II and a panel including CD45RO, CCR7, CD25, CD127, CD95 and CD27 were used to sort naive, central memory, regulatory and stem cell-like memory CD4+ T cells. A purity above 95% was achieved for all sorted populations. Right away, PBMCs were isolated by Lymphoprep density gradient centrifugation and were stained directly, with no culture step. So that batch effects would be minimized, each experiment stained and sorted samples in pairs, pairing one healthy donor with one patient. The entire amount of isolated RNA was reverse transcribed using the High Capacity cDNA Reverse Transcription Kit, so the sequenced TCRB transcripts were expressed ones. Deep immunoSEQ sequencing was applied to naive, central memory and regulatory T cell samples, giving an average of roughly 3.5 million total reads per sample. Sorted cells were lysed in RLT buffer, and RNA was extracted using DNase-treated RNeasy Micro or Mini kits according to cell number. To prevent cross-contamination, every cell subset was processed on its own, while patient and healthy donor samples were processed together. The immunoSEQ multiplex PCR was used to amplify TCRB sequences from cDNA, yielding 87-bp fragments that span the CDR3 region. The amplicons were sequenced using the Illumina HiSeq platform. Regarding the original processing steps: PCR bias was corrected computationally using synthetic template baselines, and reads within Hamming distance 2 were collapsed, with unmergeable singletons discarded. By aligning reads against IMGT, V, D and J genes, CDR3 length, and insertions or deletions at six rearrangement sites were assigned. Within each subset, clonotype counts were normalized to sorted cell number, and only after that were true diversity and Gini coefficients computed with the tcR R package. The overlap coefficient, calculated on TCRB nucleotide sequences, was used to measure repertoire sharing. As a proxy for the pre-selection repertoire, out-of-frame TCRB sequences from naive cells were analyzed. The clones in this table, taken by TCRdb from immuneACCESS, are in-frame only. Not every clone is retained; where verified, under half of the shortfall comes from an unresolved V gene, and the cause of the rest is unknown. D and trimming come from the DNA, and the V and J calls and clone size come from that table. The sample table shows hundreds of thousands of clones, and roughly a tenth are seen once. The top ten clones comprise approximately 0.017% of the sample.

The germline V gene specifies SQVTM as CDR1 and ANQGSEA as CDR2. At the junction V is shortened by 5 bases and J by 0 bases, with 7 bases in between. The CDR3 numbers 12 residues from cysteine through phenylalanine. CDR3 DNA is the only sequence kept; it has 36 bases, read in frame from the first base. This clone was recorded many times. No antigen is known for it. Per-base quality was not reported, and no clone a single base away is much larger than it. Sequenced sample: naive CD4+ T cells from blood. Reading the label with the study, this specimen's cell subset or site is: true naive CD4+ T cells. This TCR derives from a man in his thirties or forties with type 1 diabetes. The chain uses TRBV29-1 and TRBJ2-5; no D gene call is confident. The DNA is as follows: TGCAGCGTTCTTCAGTACCAAGAGACCCAGTACTTC. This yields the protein CSVLQYQETQYF.